This TCR beta chain is from a study of T cell responses to AZD1222 COVID-19 vaccine. The wider study: The analysis combined second doses at about 4 or about 12 weeks. Study results and caveats: The study sampled repertoires only after the peak T cell response. In a largely white British group with more females than males, clonal diversity was possibly underestimated.

The ends lost 1 base at V and 3 bases at J; junction bases unmatched: 11. Germline V gives CDR1 KGHSH, CDR2 LQKENI. CDR3 length: 19 residues. Concerning this clone itself: Its antigen is as yet unknown.

Sequencing was performed with immunoSEQ multiplex PCR; in TCRdb, only in-frame clones are kept and a portion is missing. The sample yields approximately 100,000 clones, around nine tenths seen once. The TCR sequence derives from an adult in good health. The V call is TRBV18, the J call TRBJ2-5, with 13 bases that match TRBD2. Sequenced material: peripheral blood, taken on day 0 of AZD1222 vaccination. CDR3 amino acids: CASSPLGGPGLAGKETQYF. In DNA, the CDR3 is TGTGCCAGCTCACCACTGGGCGGGCCGGGACTAGCGGGAAAAGAGACCCAGTACTTC.